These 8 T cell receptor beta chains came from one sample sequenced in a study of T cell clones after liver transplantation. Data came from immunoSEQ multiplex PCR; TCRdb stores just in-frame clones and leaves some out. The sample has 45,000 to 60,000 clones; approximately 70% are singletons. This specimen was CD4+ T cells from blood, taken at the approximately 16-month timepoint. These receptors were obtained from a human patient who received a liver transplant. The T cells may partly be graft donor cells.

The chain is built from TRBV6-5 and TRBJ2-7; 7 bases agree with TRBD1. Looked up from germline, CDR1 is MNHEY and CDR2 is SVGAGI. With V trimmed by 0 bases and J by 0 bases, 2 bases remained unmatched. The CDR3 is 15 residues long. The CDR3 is CASSYSGQSSYEQYF. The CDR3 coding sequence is TGTGCCAGCAGTTACTCGGGACAGTCCTCCTACGAGCAGTACTTC.

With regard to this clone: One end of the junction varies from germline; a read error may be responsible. CDR3: CASSLDPRNPGELFF. CDR3 DNA: TGCGCCAGCAGCTTAGATCCACGGAACCCCGGGGAGCTGTTTTTT. The chain carries TRBV5-1 and TRBJ2-2; D is unresolved. The V gene's germline CDR1 is SGHRS and CDR2 YFSETQ. CDR3 length: 15 amino acids.

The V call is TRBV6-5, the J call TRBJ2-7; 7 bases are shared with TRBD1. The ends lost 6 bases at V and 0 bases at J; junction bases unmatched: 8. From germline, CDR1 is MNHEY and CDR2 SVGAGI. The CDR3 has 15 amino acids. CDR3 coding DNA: TGTGCCAGCAGCTCCAAGAGGGACAGCTCCTACGAGCAGTACGTC. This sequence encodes CASSSKRDSSYEQYV.

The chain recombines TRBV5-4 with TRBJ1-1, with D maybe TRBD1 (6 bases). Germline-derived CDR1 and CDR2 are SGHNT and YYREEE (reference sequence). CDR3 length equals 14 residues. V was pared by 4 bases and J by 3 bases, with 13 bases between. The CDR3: CASSPAAGDTEAFF. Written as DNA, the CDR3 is TGTGCCAGCAGCCCTGCAGCAGGGGACACTGAAGCTTTCTTT.

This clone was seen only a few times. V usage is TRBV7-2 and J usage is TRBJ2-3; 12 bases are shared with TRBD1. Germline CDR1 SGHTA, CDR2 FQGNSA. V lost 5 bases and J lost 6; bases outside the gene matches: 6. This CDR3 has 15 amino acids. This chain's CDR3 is CASSLRDRGRDTQYF. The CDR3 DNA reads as TGTGCCAGCAGCCTCAGGGACAGGGGGCGTGATACGCAGTATTTT. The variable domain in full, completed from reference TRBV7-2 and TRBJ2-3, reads GAGVSQSPSNKVTEKGKDVELRCDPISGHTALYWYRQSLGQGLEFLIYFQGNSAPDKSGLPSDRFSAERTGGSVSTLTIQRTQQEDSAVYLCASSLRDRGRDTQYFGPGTRLTVL.

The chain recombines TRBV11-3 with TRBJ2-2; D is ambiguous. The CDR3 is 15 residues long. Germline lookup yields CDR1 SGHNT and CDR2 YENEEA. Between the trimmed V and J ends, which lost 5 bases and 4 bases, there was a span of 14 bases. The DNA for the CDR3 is TGTGCCAGCAGCGCTTTAGGCGTCTCCACCGGGGAGCTGTTTTTT. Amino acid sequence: CASSALGVSTGELFF.

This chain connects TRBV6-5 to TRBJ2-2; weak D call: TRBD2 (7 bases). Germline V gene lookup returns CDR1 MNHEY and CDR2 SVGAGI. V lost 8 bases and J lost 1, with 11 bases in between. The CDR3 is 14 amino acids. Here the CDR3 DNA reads TGTGCCAGCGCCGGGGGGCGGAACACCGGGGAGCTGTTTTTT. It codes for CASAGGRNTGELFF.

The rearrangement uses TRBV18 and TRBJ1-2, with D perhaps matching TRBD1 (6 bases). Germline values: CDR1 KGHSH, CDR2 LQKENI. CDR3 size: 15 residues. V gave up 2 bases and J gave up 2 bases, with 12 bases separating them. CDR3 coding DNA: TGTGCCAGCTCACCAGCGGGGGGGGCGAACTATGGCTACACCTTC. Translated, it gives CASSPAGGANYGYTF.